This passage covers 29 T cell receptor beta chains from one sample sequenced in a study of CD8 T cells in Susac syndrome. About 0.45 to 1 ug RNA was reverse transcribed with random hexamers. TCRdb reprocessed the immunoSEQ multiplex PCR reads via MiXCR and lists one record per CDR3 protein. The sample records approximately 190,000 distinct CDR3 sequences, 85% to 95% being singletons. The sequenced sample consisted of CD8+ T cells from PBMCs. The receptors come from a human donor with Susac syndrome.

The chain uses TRBV5-1 and TRBJ2-3, with 7 bases matching TRBD1. V lost 5 bases, J lost 5 bases, and 8 bases stayed unmatched. Germline V gives CDR1 SGHRS, CDR2 YFSETQ. The CDR3 totals 14 residues. The CDR3 DNA is TGCGCCAGCAGGACAGGGTATGGGGGAGATACGCAGTATTTT. Its protein is CASRTGYGGDTQYF. The whole variable domain, remainder taken from reference TRBV5-1 and TRBJ2-3, is KAGVTQTPRYLIKTRGQQVTLSCSPISGHRSVSWYQQTPGQGLQFLFEYFSETQRNKGNFPGRFSGRQFSNSRSEMNVSTLELGDSALYLCASRTGYGGDTQYFGPGTRLTVL.

V gene TRBV7-9 combines with J gene TRBJ1-5; D gene uncertain. V was clipped by 5 bases and J by 4 bases, with 12 bases between them. The germline gives CDR1 SEHNR, CDR2 FQNEAQ (reference sequence). The CDR3 is made up of 14 amino acids. The CDR3 sequence: CASSVEGRNQPQHF. CDR3 DNA: TGTGCCAGCAGCGTCGAGGGCAGAAATCAGCCCCAGCATTTT.

This chain joins TRBV27 and TRBJ1-2; TRBD1 aligns across 10 bases. V lost 0 bases, J lost 2 bases, and 3 bases stayed unmatched. Germline CDR1 reads MNHEY; CDR2 reads SMNVEV (reference sequence). This CDR3 is built from 16 residues. This CDR3 is CASSLSQDRGNYGYTF. As DNA, the CDR3 is TGTGCCAGCAGTTTATCTCAGGACAGGGGGAACTATGGCTACACCTTC.

This chain uses TRBV11-2 with TRBJ1-1; D is undetermined. The V gene's germline CDR1 is SGHAT and CDR2 FQNNGV. Trimming removed 4 bases at V and 1 base at J, with 16 bases between. The CDR3 contains 16 residues. The CDR3 loop reads CASSSSYPTQNTEAFF. Here the CDR3 DNA reads TGTGCCAGCAGCTCTAGTTACCCCACACAGAACACTGAAGCTTTCTTT.

This chain's CDR3 is CASSVETGNYGYTF. The CDR3 bases are TGTGCCAGCAGCGTAGAGACAGGGAACTATGGCTACACCTTC. The chain joins TRBV9 to TRBJ1-2; 7 bases map to TRBD1. Trimming cost V 0 bases and J 2 bases; bases outside gene matches: 1. CDR3 size: 14 residues. Germline V gives CDR1 SGDLS, CDR2 YYNGEE.

This clonotype was counted once. The V and J genes are TRBV11-2 and TRBJ2-7, with TRBD2 matching 10 bases. V lost 3 bases to trimming and J lost 4 bases; unmatched junction nucleotides: 6. CDR1 SGHAT and CDR2 FQNNGV come from the germline V gene. The CDR3 loop spans 15 amino acids. The CDR3 sequence is CASSFPSGSSYEQYF. CDR3 DNA sequence: TGTGCCAGCAGCTTCCCTAGCGGGAGTTCGTACGAGCAGTACTTC.

The genes are TRBV15 and TRBJ2-3; possibly TRBD1 or TRBD2 for D (5 bases each). The V end lost 0 bases, the J end lost 6 bases, and 13 bases lay between the germline ends. The CDR3 spans 15 residues. Germline V CDR1 and CDR2: LNHNV, YYDKDF (reference sequence). The CDR3 reads CATSRDNSWGDTQYF. The CDR3 DNA sequence: TGTGCCACCAGCAGAGATAACTCCTGGGGGGATACGCAGTATTTT.

The V and J genes are TRBV27 and TRBJ1-2; D not resolved. Per germline, CDR1 MNHEY and CDR2 SMNVEV (reference sequence). The CDR3 runs 14 residues. The ends were cut back, 5 bases at V and 9 bases at J, with 19 bases in the middle. The CDR3 DNA sequence: TGTGCCAGCAGTCCCGGAGGTTCGGGGTATAGCTACACCTTC. Translated, it gives CASSPGGSGYSYTF.

CDR3 sequence: CASSLQVEPNTGELFF. CDR3 coding DNA: TGTGCCAGCAGCCTACAAGTAGAACCGAACACCGGGGAGCTGTTTTTT. J is TRBJ2-2 and V is TRBV6-1; no clear D gene. V gave up 6 bases and J gave up 0 bases, with 14 bases separating them. CDR3 length: 16 amino acids. Germline V gene sequence: CDR1 MNHNS, CDR2 SASEGT.

The sample holds one count of this clonotype. The chain couples TRBV20-1 to TRBJ1-1, with D hard to call. Trimming left V 0 bases short and J 4 bases short, with 15 bases between. The CDR3 is 15 residues long. The germline gives CDR1 DFQATT, CDR2 SNEGSKA (reference sequence). This chain's CDR3 is CSARDNLGSITEAFF. The CDR3, as DNA: TGCAGTGCTAGAGATAATTTGGGGAGTATCACTGAAGCTTTCTTT.

The chain recombines TRBV4-1 with TRBJ2-3, with 8 bases matching TRBD2. Germline-derived CDR1 and CDR2 are MGHRA and YSYEKL. This CDR3 comprises 16 residues. Germline trimming cut 0 bases from V and 4 bases from J; bases unmatched to any gene: 6. CDR3 protein: CASSQEPGLESDTQYF. The CDR3 DNA reads as TGCGCCAGCAGCCAAGAGCCGGGACTAGAATCAGATACGCAGTATTTT.

The chain uses TRBV20-1 and TRBJ1-1; maybe TRBD1 (5 bases). Trimming cost V 5 bases and J 5 bases, with 18 bases left between them. Germline CDR1 and CDR2: DFQATT and SNEGSKA (reference sequence). The CDR3 runs 14 residues. The CDR3 protein is CSALRPGGPTEAFF. DNA for the CDR3: TGCAGTGCTCTGAGACCCGGGGGTCCGACTGAAGCTTTCTTT.

This clonotype was picked up a small number of times. The rearrangement links TRBV5-4 to TRBJ2-1; 7 bases match TRBD2. CDR1 and CDR2 from the germline V gene are SGHNT and YYREEE (reference sequence). This CDR3 is 15 amino acids long. Unmatched junction bases numbered 2, after V lost 0 bases and J lost 2 bases. CDR3 region: CASSLAGGAYNEQFF. The CDR3 DNA sequence: TGTGCCAGCAGCTTGGCGGGAGGCGCCTACAATGAGCAGTTCTTC. The full variable domain, with the rest looked up from reference TRBV5-4 and TRBJ2-1, is ETGVTQSPTHLIKTRGQQVTLRCSSQSGHNTVSWYQQALGQGPQFIFQYYREEENGRGNFPPRFSGLQFPNYSSELNVNALELDDSALYLCASSLAGGAYNEQFFGPGTRLTVL.

V and J are TRBV7-9 and TRBJ1-2; no clear D. The CDR3 has 15 amino acids. Germline lookup yields CDR1 SEHNR and CDR2 FQNEAQ (reference sequence). V was cut by 5 bases and J by 6 bases, with 19 bases left in between. The chain's CDR3 is CASSPRRDFFDGYTF. In DNA form, the CDR3 reads TGTGCCAGCAGCCCGAGGAGGGATTTTTTTGATGGCTACACCTTC.

V gene TRBV30 combines with J gene TRBJ2-7; a weak D match, TRBD2 (6 bases). The germline gives CDR1 GTSNPN, CDR2 SVGIG (reference sequence). The CDR3 runs to 14 residues. The V gene lost 5 bases and the J gene lost 1 base, with 15 bases spanning the gap. The CDR3 loop reads CAWSSGTESYEQYF. The CDR3 coding sequence is TGTGCCTGGTCGTCCGGGACTGAATCCTACGAGCAGTACTTC.

This clonotype was seen once. The chain couples TRBV11-2 to TRBJ1-1, with D possibly matching TRBD1 (5 bases). From germline, CDR1 is SGHAT and CDR2 FQNNGV. The CDR3 runs to 16 residues. With 4 bases removed from V and 2 bases from J, the gap between germline ends came to 17 bases. Here the CDR3 DNA reads TGTGCCAGCAGCTCGTCTGGCGACAGCAGAAACACTGAAGCTTTCTTT. The encoded protein is CASSSSGDSRNTEAFF.

The chain links TRBV10-3 to TRBJ2-1, with D perhaps TRBD2 (6 bases). CDR1 ENHRY and CDR2 SYGVKD come from the germline V gene. The V end lost 4 bases, the J end lost 2 bases, and 6 bases lay between the germline ends. The CDR3 has 13 residues. The CDR3 nucleotides are TGTGCCATCAGTGTAGCGGCCTACAATGAGCAGTTCTTC. This sequence encodes CAISVAAYNEQFF.

The V and J genes are TRBV3-1 and TRBJ1-3; no firm D call. The CDR3 loop spans 15 amino acids. Trimming pared 0 bases from V and 0 bases from J, leaving 6 bases between. The germline gives CDR1 LGHDT, CDR2 YNNKEL (reference sequence). The CDR3 sequence is CASSQDYYSGNTIYF. Here the CDR3 DNA reads TGTGCCAGCAGCCAAGATTATTACTCTGGAAACACCATATATTTT.

This clonotype was found once. This rearrangement joins TRBV29-1 to TRBJ1-1; tentatively, D is TRBD1 (5 bases). Deletions cut 3 bases from V and 0 bases from J, with 5 bases between. The CDR3 runs to 12 residues. The germline gives CDR1 SQVTM, CDR2 ANQGSEA. CDR3 sequence: CSVDRVNTEAFF. In nucleotides, the CDR3 is TGCAGCGTTGACAGGGTGAACACTGAAGCTTTCTTT.

V is TRBV6-6 and J is TRBJ1-3, with D hard to call. V lost 5 bases to trimming and J lost 0 bases, with 14 bases between them. Per germline, CDR1 MNHNY and CDR2 SVGAGI (reference sequence). This CDR3 contains 16 residues. The CDR3 sequence is CASSPGESRSGNTIYF. DNA for the CDR3: TGTGCCAGCAGTCCGGGCGAGTCTCGCTCTGGAAACACCATATATTTT.

The V and J genes are TRBV30 and TRBJ2-3, with 10 positions matching TRBD2. The CDR3 is 15 amino acids. Germline-derived CDR1 and CDR2 are GTSNPN and SVGIG (reference sequence). J was trimmed by 1 base and V by 0 bases; bases with no gene match: 1. In DNA, the CDR3 is TGTGCCTGGAGTGTTCTAGCGGGGGGCACAGATACGCAGTATTTT. It codes for CAWSVLAGGTDTQYF.

The chain uses TRBV4-1 and TRBJ2-5; the D gene is possibly TRBD2 (5 bases). With 6 bases removed from V and 3 bases from J, the gap between germline ends came to 20 bases. CDR1 MGHRA and CDR2 YSYEKL come from the germline V gene. The CDR3 loop spans 16 amino acids. CDR3 in DNA: TGCGCCAGCAGAATTGGACCCCGAGGGTTTGAAGAGACCCAGTACTTC. This codes for CASRIGPRGFEETQYF.

The chain couples TRBV5-6 to TRBJ2-7, with D tentatively TRBD1 (5 bases). CDR3 length: 13 residues. V was shortened by 4 bases and J by 6 bases, with 14 bases between the two germline ends. Germline V lookup: CDR1 SGHDT, CDR2 YYEEEE. The CDR3 protein is CASSPGHPVEQYF. For the CDR3, the DNA is TGTGCCAGCAGCCCCGGACATCCTGTCGAGCAGTACTTC.

The chain links TRBV27 to TRBJ1-1; 10 nucleotides line up with TRBD1. There are 18 residues in the CDR3. Germline V gives CDR1 MNHEY, CDR2 SMNVEV (reference sequence). Trimming took 2 bases from V and 3 from J; bases not matched to a gene: 12. The CDR3 sequence: CASSLRSGTGARDTEAFF. The CDR3 region has the DNA TGTGCCAGCAGTTTACGATCCGGGACAGGGGCGCGGGACACTGAAGCTTTCTTT.

The genes are TRBV5-4 and TRBJ1-2; D not resolved. Trimming pared 0 bases from V and 0 bases from J, leaving 9 bases between. Germline loops: CDR1 SGHNT, CDR2 YYREEE (reference sequence). There are 15 residues in the CDR3. CDR3 residues: CASSLEDGANYGYTF. CDR3 bases: TGTGCCAGCAGCTTGGAGGACGGAGCTAACTATGGCTACACCTTC.

The chain joins TRBV4-1 to TRBJ2-3; D gene unclear. The CDR3 contains 14 residues. Germline values: CDR1 MGHRA, CDR2 YSYEKL. Between the trimmed V and J ends, which lost 2 bases and 6 bases, there was a span of 12 bases. CDR3 loop: CASSQPPSVDTQYF. The CDR3 nucleotides read TGCGCCAGCAGCCAACCGCCCAGTGTGGATACGCAGTATTTT.

This chain links TRBV30 with TRBJ2-1; 10 bases are a match to TRBD2. Germline V gene sequence: CDR1 GTSNPN, CDR2 SVGIG (reference sequence). The CDR3 is 14 amino acids. The V and J ends lost 2 bases and 7 bases, in that order; junction bases with no gene match: 5. The CDR3 nucleotides read TGTGCCTGGAGTATACTAGCGGGATTTAATGAGCAGTTCTTC. This translates into CAWSILAGFNEQFF.

The chain employs TRBV24-1 and TRBJ1-5; D unclear. The CDR3 totals 14 residues. Trimming took 4 bases from V and 1 from J, leaving 7 bases between them. CDR1 is KGHDR and CDR2 is SFDVKD in the germline V gene. The CDR3 region is CATSEPQSNQPQHF. In nucleotides, the CDR3 is TGTGCCACCAGTGAACCGCAGAGCAATCAGCCCCAGCATTTT.

The V call is TRBV4-1, the J call TRBJ2-7; D not certain. Germline CDR1 MGHRA, CDR2 YSYEKL. The CDR3 is made up of 16 amino acids. The V and J ends lost 0 bases and 0 bases respectively, with 12 bases between them. CDR3 residues: CASSQDLQALSYEQYF. DNA for the CDR3: TGCGCCAGCAGCCAAGATCTGCAGGCCCTCTCCTACGAGCAGTACTTC.